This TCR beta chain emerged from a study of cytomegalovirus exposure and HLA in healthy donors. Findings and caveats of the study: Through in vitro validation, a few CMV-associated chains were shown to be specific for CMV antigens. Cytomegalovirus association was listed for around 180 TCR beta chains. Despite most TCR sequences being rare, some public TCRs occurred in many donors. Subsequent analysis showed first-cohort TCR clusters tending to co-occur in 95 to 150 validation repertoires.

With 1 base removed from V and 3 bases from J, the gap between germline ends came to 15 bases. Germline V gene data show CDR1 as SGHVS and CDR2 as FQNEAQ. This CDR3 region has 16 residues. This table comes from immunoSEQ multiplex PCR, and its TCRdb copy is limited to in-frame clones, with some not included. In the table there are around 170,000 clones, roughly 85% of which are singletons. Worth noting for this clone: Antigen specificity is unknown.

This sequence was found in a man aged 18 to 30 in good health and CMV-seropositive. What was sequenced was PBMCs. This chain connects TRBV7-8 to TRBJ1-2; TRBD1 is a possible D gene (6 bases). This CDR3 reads CASSLGLDSDYYGYTF. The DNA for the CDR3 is TGTGCCAGCAGCTTAGGTTTGGACAGCGATTACTATGGCTACACCTTC.